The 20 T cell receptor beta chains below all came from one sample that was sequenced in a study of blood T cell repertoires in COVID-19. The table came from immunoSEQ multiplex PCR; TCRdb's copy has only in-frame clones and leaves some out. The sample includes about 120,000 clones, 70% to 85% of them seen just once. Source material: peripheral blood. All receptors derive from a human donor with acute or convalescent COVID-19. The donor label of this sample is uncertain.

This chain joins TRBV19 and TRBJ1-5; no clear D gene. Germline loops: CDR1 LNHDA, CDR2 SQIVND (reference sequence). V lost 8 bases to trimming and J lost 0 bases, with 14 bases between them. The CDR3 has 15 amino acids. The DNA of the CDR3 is TGTGCCAGTGGCGAGGCTATTTATAGCAATCAGCCCCAGCATTTT. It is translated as CASGEAIYSNQPQHF.

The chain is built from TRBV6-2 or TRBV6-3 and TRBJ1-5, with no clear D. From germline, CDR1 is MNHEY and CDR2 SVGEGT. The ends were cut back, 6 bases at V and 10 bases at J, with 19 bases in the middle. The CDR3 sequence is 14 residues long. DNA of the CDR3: TGTGCCAGCAGCTATACTCTAGTTGCGGTACCCCAGCATTTT. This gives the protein CASSYTLVAVPQHF.

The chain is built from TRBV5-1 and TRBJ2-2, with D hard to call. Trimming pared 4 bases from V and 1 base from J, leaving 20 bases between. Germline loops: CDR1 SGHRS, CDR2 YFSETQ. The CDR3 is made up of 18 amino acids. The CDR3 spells CASSPGISSSLNTGELFF. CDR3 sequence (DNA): TGCGCCAGCAGCCCGGGTATATCCTCATCCCTGAACACCGGGGAGCTGTTTTTT.

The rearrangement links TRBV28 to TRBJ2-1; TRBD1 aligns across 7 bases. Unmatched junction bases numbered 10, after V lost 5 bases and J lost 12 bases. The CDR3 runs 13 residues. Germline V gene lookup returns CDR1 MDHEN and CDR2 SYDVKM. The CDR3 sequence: CASSTGQALAQFF. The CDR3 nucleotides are TGTGCCAGCAGTACCGGACAGGCCCTAGCGCAGTTCTTC.

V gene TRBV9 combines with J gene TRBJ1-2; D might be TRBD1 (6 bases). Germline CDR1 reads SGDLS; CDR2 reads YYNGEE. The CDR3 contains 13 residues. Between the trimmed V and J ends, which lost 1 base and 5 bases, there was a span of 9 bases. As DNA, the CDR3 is TGTGCCAGCAGCGTATCCACAGGGTATGGCTACACCTTC. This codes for CASSVSTGYGYTF.

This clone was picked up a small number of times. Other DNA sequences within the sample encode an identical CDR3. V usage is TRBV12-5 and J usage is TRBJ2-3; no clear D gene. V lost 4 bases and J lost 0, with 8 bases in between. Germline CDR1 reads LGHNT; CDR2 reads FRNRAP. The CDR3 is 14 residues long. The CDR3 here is CASGWRESTDTQYF. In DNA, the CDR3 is TGTGCTAGTGGTTGGAGAGAAAGCACAGATACGCAGTATTTT.

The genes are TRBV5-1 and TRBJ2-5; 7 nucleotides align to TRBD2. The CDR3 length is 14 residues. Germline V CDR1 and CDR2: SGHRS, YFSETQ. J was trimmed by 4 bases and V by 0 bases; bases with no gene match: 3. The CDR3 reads CASSLEGLRETQYF. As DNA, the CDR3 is TGCGCCAGCAGCTTGGAGGGACTAAGAGAGACCCAGTACTTC.

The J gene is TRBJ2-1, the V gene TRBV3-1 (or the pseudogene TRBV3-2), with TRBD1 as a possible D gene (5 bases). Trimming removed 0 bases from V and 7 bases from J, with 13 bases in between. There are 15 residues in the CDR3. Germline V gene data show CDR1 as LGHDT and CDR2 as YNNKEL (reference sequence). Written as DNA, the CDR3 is TGTGCCAGCAGCCAAGAAAAGGGGTGGATTAATGAGCAGTTCTTC. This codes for CASSQEKGWINEQFF.

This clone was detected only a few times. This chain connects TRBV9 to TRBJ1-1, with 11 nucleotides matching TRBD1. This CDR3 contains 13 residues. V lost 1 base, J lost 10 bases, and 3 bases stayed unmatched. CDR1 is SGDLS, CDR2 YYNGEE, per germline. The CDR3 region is CASSVWTGGPAFF. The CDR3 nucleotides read TGTGCCAGCAGCGTATGGACAGGGGGCCCAGCTTTCTTT.

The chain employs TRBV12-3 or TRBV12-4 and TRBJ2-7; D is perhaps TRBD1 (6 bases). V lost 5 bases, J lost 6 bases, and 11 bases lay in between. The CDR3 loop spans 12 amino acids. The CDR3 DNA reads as TGTGCCAGCAGTACCTGGGGGCCCGAGCAGTACTTC. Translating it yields CASSTWGPEQYF.

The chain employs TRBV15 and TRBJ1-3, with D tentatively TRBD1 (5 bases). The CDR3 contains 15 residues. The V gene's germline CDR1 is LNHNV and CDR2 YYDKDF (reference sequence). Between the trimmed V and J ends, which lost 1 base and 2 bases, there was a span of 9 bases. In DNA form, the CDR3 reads TGTGCCACCAGCAGAGGGTGGGGGGCTGGAAACACCATATATTTT. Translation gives CATSRGWGAGNTIYF.

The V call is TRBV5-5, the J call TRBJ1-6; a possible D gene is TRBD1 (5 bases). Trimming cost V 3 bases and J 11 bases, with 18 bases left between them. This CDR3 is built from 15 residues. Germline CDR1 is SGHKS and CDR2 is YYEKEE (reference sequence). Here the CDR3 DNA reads TGTGCCAGCAGCTCCCAGGACACGCCAGAGGCACCCCTCCACTTT. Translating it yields CASSSQDTPEAPLHF.

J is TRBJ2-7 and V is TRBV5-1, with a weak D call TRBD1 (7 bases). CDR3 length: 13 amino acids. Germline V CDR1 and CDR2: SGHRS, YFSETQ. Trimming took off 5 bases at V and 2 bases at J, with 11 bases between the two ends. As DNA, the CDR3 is TGCGCCAGCAGGCGGGACAGCCCCTACGAGCAGTACTTC. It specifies CASRRDSPYEQYF.

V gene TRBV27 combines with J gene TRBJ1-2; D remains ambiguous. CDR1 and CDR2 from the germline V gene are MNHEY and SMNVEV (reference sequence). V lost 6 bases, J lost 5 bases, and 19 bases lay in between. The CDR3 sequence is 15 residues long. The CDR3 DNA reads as TGTGCCAGCAGCCGTACCAGAGGCGGGGAGTATGGCTACACCTTC. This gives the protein CASSRTRGGEYGYTF.

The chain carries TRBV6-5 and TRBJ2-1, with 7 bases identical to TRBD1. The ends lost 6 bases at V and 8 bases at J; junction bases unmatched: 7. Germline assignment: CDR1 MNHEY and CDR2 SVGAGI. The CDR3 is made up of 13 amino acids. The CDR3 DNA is TGTGCCAGCAGATCACAGGGGCGCGATGAGCAGTTCTTC. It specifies CASRSQGRDEQFF.

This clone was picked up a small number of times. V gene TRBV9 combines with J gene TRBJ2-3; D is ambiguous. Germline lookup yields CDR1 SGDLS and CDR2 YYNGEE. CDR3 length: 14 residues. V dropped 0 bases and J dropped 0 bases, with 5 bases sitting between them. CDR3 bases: TGTGCCAGCAGCGTAGTTATGAGCACAGATACGCAGTATTTT. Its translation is CASSVVMSTDTQYF.

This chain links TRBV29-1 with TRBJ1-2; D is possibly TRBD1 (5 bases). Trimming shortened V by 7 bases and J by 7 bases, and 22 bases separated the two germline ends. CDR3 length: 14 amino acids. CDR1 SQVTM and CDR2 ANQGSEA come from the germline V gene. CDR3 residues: CSGGGLLGVGGYTF. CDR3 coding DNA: TGCAGCGGCGGGGGACTGCTGGGCGTAGGTGGCTACACCTTC.

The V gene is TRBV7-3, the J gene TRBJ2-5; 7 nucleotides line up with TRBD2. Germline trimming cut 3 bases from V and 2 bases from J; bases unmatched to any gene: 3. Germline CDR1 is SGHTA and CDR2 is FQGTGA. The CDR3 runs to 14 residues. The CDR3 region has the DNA TGTGCCAGCAGCTTCACCGGGGGGCAAGAGACCCAGTACTTC. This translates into CASSFTGGQETQYF.

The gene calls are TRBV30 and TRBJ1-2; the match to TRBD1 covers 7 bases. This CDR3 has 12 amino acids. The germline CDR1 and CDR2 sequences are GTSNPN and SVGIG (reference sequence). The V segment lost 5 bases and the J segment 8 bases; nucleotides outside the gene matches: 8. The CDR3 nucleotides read TGTGCCTGGTACCCCCACAGGGGAGGCTACACCTTC. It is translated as CAWYPHRGGYTF.

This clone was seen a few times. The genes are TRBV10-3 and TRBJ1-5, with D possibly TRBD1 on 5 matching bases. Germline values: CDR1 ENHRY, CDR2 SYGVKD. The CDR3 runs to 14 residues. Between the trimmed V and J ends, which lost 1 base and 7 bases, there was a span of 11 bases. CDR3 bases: TGTGCCATCAGTGAGTTCCAGGGATCGCAGCCCCAGCATTTT. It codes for CAISEFQGSQPQHF.